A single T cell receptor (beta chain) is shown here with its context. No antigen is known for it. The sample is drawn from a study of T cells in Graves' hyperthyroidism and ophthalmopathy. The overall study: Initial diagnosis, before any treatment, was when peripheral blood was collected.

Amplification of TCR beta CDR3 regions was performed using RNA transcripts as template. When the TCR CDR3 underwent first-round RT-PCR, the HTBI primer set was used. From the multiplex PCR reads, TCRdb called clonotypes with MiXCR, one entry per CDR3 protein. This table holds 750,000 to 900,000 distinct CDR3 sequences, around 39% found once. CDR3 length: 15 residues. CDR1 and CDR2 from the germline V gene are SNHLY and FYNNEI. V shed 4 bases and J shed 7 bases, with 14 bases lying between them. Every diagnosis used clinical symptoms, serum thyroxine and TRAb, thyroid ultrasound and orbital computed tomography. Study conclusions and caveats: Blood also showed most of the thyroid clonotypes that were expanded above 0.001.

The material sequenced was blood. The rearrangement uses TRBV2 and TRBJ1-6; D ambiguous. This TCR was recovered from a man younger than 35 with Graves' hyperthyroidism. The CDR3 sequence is CASSVYGVSNSPLHF. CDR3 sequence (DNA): TGTGCCAGCAGTGTTTATGGGGTGTCGAATTCACCCCTCCACTTT.